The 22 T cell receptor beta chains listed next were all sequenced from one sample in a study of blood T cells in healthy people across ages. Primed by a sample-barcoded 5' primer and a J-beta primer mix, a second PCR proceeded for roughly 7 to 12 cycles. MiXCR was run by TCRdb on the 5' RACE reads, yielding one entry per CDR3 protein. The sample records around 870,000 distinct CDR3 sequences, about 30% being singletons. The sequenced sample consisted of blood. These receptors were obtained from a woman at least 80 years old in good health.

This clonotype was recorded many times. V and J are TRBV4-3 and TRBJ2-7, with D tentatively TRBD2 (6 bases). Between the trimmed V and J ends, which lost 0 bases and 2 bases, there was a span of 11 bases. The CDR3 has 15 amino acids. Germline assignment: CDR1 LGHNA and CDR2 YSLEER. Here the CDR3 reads CASSQDGGGTYEQYF. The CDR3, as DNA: TGCGCCAGCAGCCAAGACGGGGGAGGTACCTACGAGCAGTACTTC.

In nucleotides, the CDR3 is TGCGCCAGCAGCTTGGGAGTAGGGGCAAACACTGAAGCTTTCTTT. Translated, it gives CASSLGVGANTEAFF. This sequence joins TRBV5-1 and TRBJ1-1; possibly TRBD1 for D (5 bases). The CDR3 runs 15 residues. V was shortened by 0 bases and J by 2 bases, with 11 bases between the two germline ends. CDR1 and CDR2 from the germline V gene are SGHRS and YFSETQ. The full variable domain, rest sourced from reference TRBV5-1 and TRBJ1-1, is KAGVTQTPRYLIKTRGQQVTLSCSPISGHRSVSWYQQTPGQGLQFLFEYFSETQRNKGNFPGRFSGRQFSNSRSEMNVSTLELGDSALYLCASSLGVGANTEAFFGQGTRLTVV.

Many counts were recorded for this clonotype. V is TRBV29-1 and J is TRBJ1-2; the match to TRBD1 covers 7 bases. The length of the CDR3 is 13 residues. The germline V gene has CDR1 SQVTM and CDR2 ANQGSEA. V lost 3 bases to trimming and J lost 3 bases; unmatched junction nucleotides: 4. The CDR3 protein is CSVEKGADYGYTF. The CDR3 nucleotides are TGCAGCGTTGAGAAGGGGGCTGACTATGGCTACACCTTC. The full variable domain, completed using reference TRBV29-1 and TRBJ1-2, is SAVISQKPSRDICQRGTSLTIQCQVDSQVTMMFWYRQQPGQSLTLIATANQGSEATYESGFVIDKFPISRPNLTFSTLTVSNMSPEDSSIYLCSVEKGADYGYTFGSGTRLTVV.

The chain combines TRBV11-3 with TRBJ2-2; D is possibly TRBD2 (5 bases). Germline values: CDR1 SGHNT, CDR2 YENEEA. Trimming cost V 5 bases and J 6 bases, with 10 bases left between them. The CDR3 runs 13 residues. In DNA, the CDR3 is TGTGCCAGCAGCCGCCGGCGGGCCGGGGAGCTGTTTTTT. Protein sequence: CASSRRRAGELFF.

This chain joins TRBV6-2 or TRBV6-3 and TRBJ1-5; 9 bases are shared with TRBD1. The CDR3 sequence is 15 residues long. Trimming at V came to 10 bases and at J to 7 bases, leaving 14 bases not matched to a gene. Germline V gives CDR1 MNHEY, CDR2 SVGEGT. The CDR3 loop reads CATALTGGAGQPQHF. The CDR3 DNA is TGTGCCACCGCATTAACAGGGGGCGCTGGGCAGCCCCAGCATTTT.

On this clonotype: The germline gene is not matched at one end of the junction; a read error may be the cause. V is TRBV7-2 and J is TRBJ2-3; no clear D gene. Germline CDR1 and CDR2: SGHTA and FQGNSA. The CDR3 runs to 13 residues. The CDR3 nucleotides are TGTGACAGCAGCCCCCTAAGCACAGATACGCAGTATTTT. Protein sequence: CDSSPLSTDTQYF.

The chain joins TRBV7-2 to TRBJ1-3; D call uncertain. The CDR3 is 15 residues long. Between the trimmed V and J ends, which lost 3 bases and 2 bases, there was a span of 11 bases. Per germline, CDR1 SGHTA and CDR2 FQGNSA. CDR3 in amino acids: CASSFEGSPGNTIYF. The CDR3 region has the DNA TGTGCCAGCAGCTTCGAGGGCTCCCCTGGAAACACCATATATTTT.

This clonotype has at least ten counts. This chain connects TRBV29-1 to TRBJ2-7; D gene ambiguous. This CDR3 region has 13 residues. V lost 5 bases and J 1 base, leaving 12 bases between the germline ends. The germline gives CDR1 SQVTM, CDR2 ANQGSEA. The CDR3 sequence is CSVRRQGSYEQYF. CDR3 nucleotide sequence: TGCAGCGTTCGCAGGCAAGGATCCTACGAGCAGTACTTC.

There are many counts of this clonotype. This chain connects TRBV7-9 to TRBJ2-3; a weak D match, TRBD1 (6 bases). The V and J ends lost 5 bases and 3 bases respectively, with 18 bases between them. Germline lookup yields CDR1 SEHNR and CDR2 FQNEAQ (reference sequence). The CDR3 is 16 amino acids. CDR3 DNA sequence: TGTGCCAGCAGCCGATCCGGTCGCAGGGGTACAGATACGCAGTATTTT. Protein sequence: CASSRSGRRGTDTQYF.

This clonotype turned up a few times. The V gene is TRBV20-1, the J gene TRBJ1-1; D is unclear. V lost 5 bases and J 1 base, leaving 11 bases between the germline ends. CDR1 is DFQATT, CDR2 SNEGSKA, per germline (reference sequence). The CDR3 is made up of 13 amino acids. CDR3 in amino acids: CSAPRQSNTEAFF. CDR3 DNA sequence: TGCAGTGCTCCCAGGCAGTCGAACACTGAAGCTTTCTTT.

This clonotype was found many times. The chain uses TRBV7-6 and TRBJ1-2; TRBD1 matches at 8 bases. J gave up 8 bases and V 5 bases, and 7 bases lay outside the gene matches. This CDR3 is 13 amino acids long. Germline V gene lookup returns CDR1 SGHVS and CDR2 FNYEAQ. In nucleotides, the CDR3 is TGTGCCAGCAGCCGCGACAGGGGAGGAGGCTACACCTTC. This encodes CASSRDRGGGYTF.

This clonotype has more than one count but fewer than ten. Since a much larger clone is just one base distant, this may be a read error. The CDR3 loop reads CACSYSEGGRDGYTF. The CDR3 DNA reads TGTGCCTGCAGTTACTCGGAAGGAGGGAGAGATGGCTACACCTTC. The gene calls are TRBV6-5 and TRBJ1-2; D unresolved. This CDR3 is built from 15 residues. CDR1 and CDR2 (germline): MNHEY, SVGAGI.

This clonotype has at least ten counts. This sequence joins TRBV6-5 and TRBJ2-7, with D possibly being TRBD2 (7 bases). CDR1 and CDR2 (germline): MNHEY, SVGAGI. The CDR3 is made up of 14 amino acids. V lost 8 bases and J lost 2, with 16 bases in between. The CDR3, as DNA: TGTGCCAGCCGGGACTACAGGGTCCCCTACGAGCAGTACTTC. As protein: CASRDYRVPYEQYF.

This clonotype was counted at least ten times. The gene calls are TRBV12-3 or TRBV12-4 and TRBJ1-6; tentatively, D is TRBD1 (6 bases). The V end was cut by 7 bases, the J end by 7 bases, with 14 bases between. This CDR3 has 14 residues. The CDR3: CASTTGLSNSPLHF. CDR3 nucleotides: TGTGCCAGCACAACAGGGCTGAGCAATTCACCCCTCCACTTT.

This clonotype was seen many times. The CDR3, as DNA: TGTGCCAGCAGTATAAGGGGCATTCGCACAGATACGCAGTATTTT. Its translation is CASSIRGIRTDTQYF. The V and J genes are TRBV2 and TRBJ2-3; weak D call: TRBD1 (5 bases). Deletions cut 5 bases from V and 1 base from J, with 13 bases between. CDR3 length: 15 residues. CDR1 is SNHLY, CDR2 FYNNEI, per germline.

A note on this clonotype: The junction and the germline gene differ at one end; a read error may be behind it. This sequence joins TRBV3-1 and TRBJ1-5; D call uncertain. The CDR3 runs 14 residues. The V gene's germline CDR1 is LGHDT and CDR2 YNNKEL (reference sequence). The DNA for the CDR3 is TGTGTCAGCAGCCAGGCTGGGAACAGCCAGCCCCAGCATTTT. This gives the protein CVSSQAGNSQPQHF.

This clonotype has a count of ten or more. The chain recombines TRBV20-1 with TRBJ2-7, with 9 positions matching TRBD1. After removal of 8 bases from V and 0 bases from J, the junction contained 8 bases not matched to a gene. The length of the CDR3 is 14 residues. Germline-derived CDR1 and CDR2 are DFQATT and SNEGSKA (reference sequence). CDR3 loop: CSTLRQGDSYEQYF. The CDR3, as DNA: TGCAGTACCCTCCGACAGGGGGACTCCTACGAGCAGTACTTC.

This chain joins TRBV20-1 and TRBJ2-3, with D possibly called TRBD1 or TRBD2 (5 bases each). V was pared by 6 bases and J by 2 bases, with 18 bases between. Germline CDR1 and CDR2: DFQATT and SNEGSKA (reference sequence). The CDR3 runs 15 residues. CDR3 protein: CSATPSRGVTDTQYF. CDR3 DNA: TGCAGTGCGACCCCTTCCCGAGGGGTCACAGATACGCAGTATTTT.

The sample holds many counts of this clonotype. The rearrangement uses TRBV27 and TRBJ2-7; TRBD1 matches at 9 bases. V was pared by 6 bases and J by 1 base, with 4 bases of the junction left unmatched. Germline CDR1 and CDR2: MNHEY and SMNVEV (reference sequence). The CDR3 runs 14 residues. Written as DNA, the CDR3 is TGTGCCAGCAGCTTACAGGGGGCATCCTACGAGCAGTACTTC. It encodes CASSLQGASYEQYF.

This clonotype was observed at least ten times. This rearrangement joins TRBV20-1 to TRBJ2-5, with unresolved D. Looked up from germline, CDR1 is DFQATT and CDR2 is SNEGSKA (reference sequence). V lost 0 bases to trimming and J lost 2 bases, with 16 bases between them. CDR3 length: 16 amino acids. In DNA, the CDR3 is TGCAGTGCTAGAGACGAAATAAGAGGTGATCAAGAGACCCAGTACTTC. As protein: CSARDEIRGDQETQYF.

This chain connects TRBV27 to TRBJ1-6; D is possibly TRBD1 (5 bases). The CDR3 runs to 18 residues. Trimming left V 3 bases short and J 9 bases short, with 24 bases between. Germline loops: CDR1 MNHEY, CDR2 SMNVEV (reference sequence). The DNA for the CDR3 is TGTGCCAGCAGTTTGTCCGGGACTTATGATTTAGGGGTTTCACCCCTCCACTTT. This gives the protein CASSLSGTYDLGVSPLHF.

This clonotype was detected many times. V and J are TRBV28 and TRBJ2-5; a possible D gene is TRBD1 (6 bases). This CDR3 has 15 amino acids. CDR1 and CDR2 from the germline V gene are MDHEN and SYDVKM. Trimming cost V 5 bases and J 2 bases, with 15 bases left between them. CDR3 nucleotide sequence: TGTGCCAGCAGTCCCCGACAGGTGGGGCAAGAGACCCAGTACTTC. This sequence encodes CASSPRQVGQETQYF.